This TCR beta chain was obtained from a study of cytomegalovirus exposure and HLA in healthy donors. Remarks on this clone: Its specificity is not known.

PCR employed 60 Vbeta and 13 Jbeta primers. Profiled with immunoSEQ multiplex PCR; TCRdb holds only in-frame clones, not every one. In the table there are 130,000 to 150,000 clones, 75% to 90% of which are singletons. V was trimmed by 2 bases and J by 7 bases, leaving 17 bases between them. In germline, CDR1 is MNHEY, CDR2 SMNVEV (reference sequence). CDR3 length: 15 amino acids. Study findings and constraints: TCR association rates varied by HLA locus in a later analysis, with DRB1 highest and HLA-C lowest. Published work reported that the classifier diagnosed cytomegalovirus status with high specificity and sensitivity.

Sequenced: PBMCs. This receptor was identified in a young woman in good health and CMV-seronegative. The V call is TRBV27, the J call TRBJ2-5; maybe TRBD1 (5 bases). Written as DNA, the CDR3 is TGTGCCAGCAGTTTACAAAGGGGTCCCCTTTCGACCCAGTACTTC. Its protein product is CASSLQRGPLSTQYF.